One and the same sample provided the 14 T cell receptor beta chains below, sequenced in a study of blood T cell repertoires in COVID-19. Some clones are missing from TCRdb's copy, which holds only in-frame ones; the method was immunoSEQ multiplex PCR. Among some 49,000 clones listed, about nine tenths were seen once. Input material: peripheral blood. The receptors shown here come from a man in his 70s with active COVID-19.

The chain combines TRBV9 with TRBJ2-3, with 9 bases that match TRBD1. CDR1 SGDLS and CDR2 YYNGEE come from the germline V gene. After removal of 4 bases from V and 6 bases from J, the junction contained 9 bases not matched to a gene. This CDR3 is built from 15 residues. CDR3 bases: TGTGCCAGCAGCAGACAGGGGGTAGCGACCGATACGCAGTATTTT. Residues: CASSRQGVATDTQYF.

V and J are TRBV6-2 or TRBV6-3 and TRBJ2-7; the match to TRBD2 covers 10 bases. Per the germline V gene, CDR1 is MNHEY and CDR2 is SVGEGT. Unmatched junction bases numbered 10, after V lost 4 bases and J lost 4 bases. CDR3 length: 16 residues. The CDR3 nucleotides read TGTGCCAGCAGTTCTGCCTCTAGCGGGGGCTTATACGAGCAGTACTTC. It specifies CASSSASSGGLYEQYF.

CDR3 loop: CASSLDSNTGELFF. The CDR3 DNA is TGTGCCAGCAGCCTTGACTCTAACACCGGGGAGCTGTTTTTT. The chain carries TRBV3-1 (or the pseudogene TRBV3-2) and TRBJ2-2, with D hard to call. CDR3 size: 14 residues. V was pared by 4 bases and J by 2 bases, with 8 bases between. Germline V gene sequence: CDR1 LGHDT, CDR2 YNNKEL (reference sequence).

The CDR3 nucleotides are TGTGCCAGCAGTTACGACAGGAGTTTATACAATGAGCAGTTCTTC. It codes for CASSYDRSLYNEQFF. V and J are TRBV6-5 and TRBJ2-1; weak D call: TRBD1 (6 bases). Trimming left V 2 bases short and J 4 bases short, with 12 bases between. CDR1 is MNHEY and CDR2 is SVGAGI in the germline V gene. The CDR3 is made up of 15 amino acids.

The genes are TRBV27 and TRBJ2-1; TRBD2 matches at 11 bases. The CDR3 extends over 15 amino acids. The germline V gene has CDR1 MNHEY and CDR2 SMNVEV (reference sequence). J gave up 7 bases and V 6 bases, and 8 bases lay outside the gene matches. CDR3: CASSVLAGAFNEQFF. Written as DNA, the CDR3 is TGTGCCAGCAGCGTACTAGCGGGAGCTTTTAATGAGCAGTTCTTC.

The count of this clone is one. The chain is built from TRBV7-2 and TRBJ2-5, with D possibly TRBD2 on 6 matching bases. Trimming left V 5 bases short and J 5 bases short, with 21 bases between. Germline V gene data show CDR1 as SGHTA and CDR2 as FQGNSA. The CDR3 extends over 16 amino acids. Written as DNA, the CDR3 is TGTGCCAGCAGCAAACCCCCGGGAGCCCCGGGGGAGACCCAGTACTTC. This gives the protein CASSKPPGAPGETQYF.

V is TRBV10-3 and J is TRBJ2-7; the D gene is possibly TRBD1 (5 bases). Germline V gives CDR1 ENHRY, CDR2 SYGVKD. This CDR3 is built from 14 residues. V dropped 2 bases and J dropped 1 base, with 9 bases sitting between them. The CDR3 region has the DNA TGTGCCATCAGTGAGGCCAGGGTATCCTACGAGCAGTACTTC. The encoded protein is CAISEARVSYEQYF.

The CDR3 region has the DNA TGTGCCACCGACCTAGGGGCTAGCGGGGAGCAGTTCTTC. Protein product: CATDLGASGEQFF. This chain uses TRBV19 with TRBJ2-1; TRBD2 matches at 8 bases. The junction had 12 bases not matched to a gene; V was cut back by 10 bases and J by 10 bases. This CDR3 is 13 amino acids long. In germline, CDR1 is LNHDA, CDR2 SQIVND (reference sequence).

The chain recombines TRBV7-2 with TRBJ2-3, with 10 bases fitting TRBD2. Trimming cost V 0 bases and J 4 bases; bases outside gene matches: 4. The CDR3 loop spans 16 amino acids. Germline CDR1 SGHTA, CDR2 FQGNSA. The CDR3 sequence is CASSLASGRYSDTQYF. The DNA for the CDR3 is TGTGCCAGCAGCTTAGCTAGCGGGAGGTACTCAGATACGCAGTATTTT.

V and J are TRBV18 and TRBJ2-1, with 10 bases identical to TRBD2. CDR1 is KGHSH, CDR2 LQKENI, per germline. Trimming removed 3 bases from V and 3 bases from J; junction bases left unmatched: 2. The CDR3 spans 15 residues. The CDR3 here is CASSPRTSGYNEQFF. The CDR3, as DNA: TGTGCCAGCTCACCTAGGACTAGCGGCTACAATGAGCAGTTCTTC.

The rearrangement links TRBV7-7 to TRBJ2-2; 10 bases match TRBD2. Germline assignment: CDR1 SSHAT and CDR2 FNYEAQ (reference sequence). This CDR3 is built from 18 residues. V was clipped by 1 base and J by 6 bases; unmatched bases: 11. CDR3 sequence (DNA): TGTGCCAGCAGCTTAGAGGCTAGCGGGAGATCTAGAGCCGGGGAGCTGTTTTTT. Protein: CASSLEASGRSRAGELFF.

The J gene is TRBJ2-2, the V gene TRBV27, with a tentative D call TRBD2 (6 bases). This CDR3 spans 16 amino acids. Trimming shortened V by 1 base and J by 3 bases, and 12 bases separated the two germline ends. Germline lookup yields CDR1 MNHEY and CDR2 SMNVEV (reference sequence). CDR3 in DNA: TGTGCCAGCAGTTTATTTTACGGGGGTGACACCGGGGAGCTGTTTTTT. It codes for CASSLFYGGDTGELFF.

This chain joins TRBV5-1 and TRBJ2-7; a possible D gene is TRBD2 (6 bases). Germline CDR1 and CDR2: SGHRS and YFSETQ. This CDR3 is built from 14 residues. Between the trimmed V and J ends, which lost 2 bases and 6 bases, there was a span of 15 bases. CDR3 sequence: CASSFRDSGSEQYF. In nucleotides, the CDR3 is TGCGCCAGCAGCTTCCGGGACTCTGGCTCCGAGCAGTACTTC. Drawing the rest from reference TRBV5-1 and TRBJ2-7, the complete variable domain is KAGVTQTPRYLIKTRGQQVTLSCSPISGHRSVSWYQQTPGQGLQFLFEYFSETQRNKGNFPGRFSGRQFSNSRSEMNVSTLELGDSALYLCASSFRDSGSEQYFGPGTRLTVT.

CDR3 residues: CASSREYQETQYF. For the CDR3, the DNA is TGTGCCAGCAGTCGGGAGTACCAAGAGACCCAGTACTTC. The J gene is TRBJ2-5, the V gene TRBV2, with D possibly TRBD2 on 6 matching bases. CDR1 and CDR2 (germline): SNHLY, FYNNEI. Trimming cost V 5 bases and J 0 bases, with 7 bases left between them. The CDR3 sequence is 13 residues long. Full variable domain (remainder filled in from reference TRBV2 and TRBJ2-5): EPEVTQTPSHQVTQMGQEVILRCVPISNHLYFYWYRQILGQKVEFLVSFYNNEISEKSEIFDDQFSVERPDGSNFTLKIRSTKLEDSAMYFCASSREYQETQYFGPGTRLLVL.